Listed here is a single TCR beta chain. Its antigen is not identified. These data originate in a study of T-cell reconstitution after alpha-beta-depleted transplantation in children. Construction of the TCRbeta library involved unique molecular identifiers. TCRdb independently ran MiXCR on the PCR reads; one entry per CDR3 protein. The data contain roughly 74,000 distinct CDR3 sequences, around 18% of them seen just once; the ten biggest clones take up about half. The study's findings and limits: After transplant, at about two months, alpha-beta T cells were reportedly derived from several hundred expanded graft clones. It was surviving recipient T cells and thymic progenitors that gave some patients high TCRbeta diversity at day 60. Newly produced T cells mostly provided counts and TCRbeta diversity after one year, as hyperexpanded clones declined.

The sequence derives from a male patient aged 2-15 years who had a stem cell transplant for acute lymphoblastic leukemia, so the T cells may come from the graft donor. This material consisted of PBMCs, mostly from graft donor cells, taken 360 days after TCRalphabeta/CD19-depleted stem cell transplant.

The CDR3 DNA reads as TGTGCCAGCAGCTTAGCGGGTAACACCGGGGAGCTGTTTTTT. This gives the protein CASSLAGNTGELFF. The chain is built from TRBV7-6 and TRBJ2-2, with D hard to call. Germline loops: CDR1 SGHVS, CDR2 FNYEAQ. Trimming removed 0 bases from V and 2 bases from J, with 4 bases in between. This CDR3 has 14 residues.